One sample yielded the 13 T cell receptor beta chains listed below, sequenced in a study of neurological immune-mediated disorders. TCRdb re-called the 5' RACE reads through MiXCR, storing one row per CDR3 protein. The table has under 90,000 distinct CDR3 sequences, roughly 3.2% seen once. Sequences were obtained from PBMCs. The receptor source for this set is a woman between 50 and 59 years old with multiple sclerosis.

This clonotype showed up many times. One end of the junction fails to match germline, which may point to a read error. The chain carries TRBV7-3 and TRBJ1-1, with no clear D. The CDR3 has 13 residues. Germline CDR1 reads SGHTA; CDR2 reads FQGTGA. This CDR3 reads CASSLTVDTEAFF. CDR3 sequence (DNA): TGTGCCAGCAGCCTAACGGTCGACACTGAAGCTTTCTTT. The full variable domain, with the rest looked up from reference TRBV7-3 and TRBJ1-1, is GAGVSQTPSNKVTEKGKYVELRCDPISGHTALYWYRQSLGQGPEFLIYFQGTGAADDSGLPNDRFFAVRPEGSVSTLKIQRTERGDSAVYLCASSLTVDTEAFFGQGTRLTVV.

This clonotype was seen repeatedly, ten times or more. The V call is TRBV5-1, the J call TRBJ1-2; D is uncertain. Germline assignment: CDR1 SGHRS and CDR2 YFSETQ. Trimming removed 7 bases from V and 4 bases from J, with 14 bases in between. CDR3 length equals 13 residues. The CDR3, as DNA: TGCGCCAGCGGGGATGCCGGACCCTATGGCTACACCTTC. Protein sequence: CASGDAGPYGYTF. Supplemented by reference TRBV5-1 and TRBJ1-2, the full variable domain reads KAGVTQTPRYLIKTRGQQVTLSCSPISGHRSVSWYQQTPGQGLQFLFEYFSETQRNKGNFPGRFSGRQFSNSRSEMNVSTLELGDSALYLCASGDAGPYGYTFGSGTRLTVV.

In this sample, this clonotype turned up many times. This chain connects TRBV2 to TRBJ1-4; D is unresolved. This CDR3 region has 12 residues. Trimming pared 8 bases from V and 8 bases from J, leaving 12 bases between. Germline loops: CDR1 SNHLY, CDR2 FYNNEI. CDR3 in amino acids: CASRGEEEKLFF. The CDR3 nucleotides read TGTGCCAGCCGTGGGGAGGAGGAAAAACTGTTTTTT.

This clonotype has at least ten counts. The chain joins TRBV6-5 to TRBJ2-7; D call uncertain. Trimming shortened V by 2 bases and J by 1 base, and 9 bases separated the two germline ends. From germline, CDR1 is MNHEY and CDR2 SVGAGI. This CDR3 is built from 14 residues. In DNA form, the CDR3 reads TGTGCCAGCAGTTACGGTATAGGTTCCTACGAGCAGTACTTC. It specifies CASSYGIGSYEQYF.

This clonotype was observed many times. The chain joins TRBV5-6 to TRBJ2-7, with 11 positions matching TRBD1. CDR3 size: 15 residues. Germline V gives CDR1 SGHDT, CDR2 YYEEEE. The J segment lost 2 bases and the V segment lost 5 bases, leaving 6 bases of the junction unmatched. The CDR3 region is CASSAPGQGAYEQYF. The CDR3 DNA reads TGTGCCAGCAGTGCACCGGGACAGGGGGCCTACGAGCAGTACTTC.

This clonotype was seen at least ten times. V usage is TRBV20-1 and J usage is TRBJ2-2; D is undetermined. The CDR3 has 13 residues. Trimming removed 6 bases at V and 4 bases at J, with 12 bases between. Germline assignment: CDR1 DFQATT and CDR2 SNEGSKA (reference sequence). The CDR3 loop is CSAKSHRTGELFF. DNA for the CDR3: TGCAGTGCCAAAAGCCATCGCACCGGGGAGCTGTTTTTT.

This clonotype occurred many times. The chain combines TRBV20-1 with TRBJ1-1, with D possibly matching TRBD1 (6 bases). V dropped 4 bases and J dropped 4 bases, with 22 bases sitting between them. Germline CDR1 is DFQATT and CDR2 is SNEGSKA (reference sequence). There are 16 residues in the CDR3. CDR3 in DNA: TGCAGTGCTAACCTCGGGACACCGAGGAGGAGCACTGAAGCTTTCTTT. The encoded protein is CSANLGTPRRSTEAFF.

This clonotype was detected many times. The genes are TRBV12-3 or TRBV12-4 and TRBJ2-5; no definite D call. The CDR3 is 14 amino acids. V was pared by 3 bases and J by 2 bases, with 10 bases between. The CDR3 region has the DNA TGTGCCAGCAGTTTCAAGGACCTACAAGAGACCCAGTACTTC. Its protein is CASSFKDLQETQYF.

In this sample, this clonotype turned up many times. The gene calls are TRBV7-9 and TRBJ2-3; D unclear. The V and J ends lost 2 bases and 0 bases respectively, with 12 bases between them. CDR1 SEHNR and CDR2 FQNEAQ come from the germline V gene (reference sequence). This CDR3 spans 16 amino acids. DNA of the CDR3: TGTGCCAGCAGCTTACTCTCCACCGGGAGCACAGATACGCAGTATTTT. Protein sequence: CASSLLSTGSTDTQYF.

This clonotype has ten or more counts. This chain uses TRBV20-1 with TRBJ2-3, with D tentatively TRBD2 (6 bases). The CDR3 runs 13 residues. Per the germline V gene, CDR1 is DFQATT and CDR2 is SNEGSKA (reference sequence). The CDR3 sequence: CTPRGEGSHTQYF. CDR3 sequence (DNA): TGCACCCCCCGCGGGGAAGGTTCCCATACGCAGTATTTT.

In this sample, this clonotype turned up many times. The gene calls are TRBV20-1 and TRBJ2-7; D call uncertain. V lost 3 bases, J lost 2 bases, and 11 bases lay in between. The CDR3 spans 13 residues. Germline CDR1 DFQATT, CDR2 SNEGSKA (reference sequence). CDR3 DNA sequence: TGCAGTGCTAGGACGTTCGAAGCCTACGAGCAGTACTTC. It is translated as CSARTFEAYEQYF.

This clonotype was counted at least ten times. The rearrangement joins TRBV5-1 to TRBJ2-7; TRBD2 might be the D (6 bases). The germline CDR1 and CDR2 sequences are SGHRS and YFSETQ. CDR3 length equals 14 residues. The V end lost 4 bases, the J end lost 5 bases, and 16 bases lay between the germline ends. The CDR3 spells CASSRLDPNHEQYF. The CDR3 region has the DNA TGCGCCAGCAGCCGACTAGACCCTAACCACGAGCAGTACTTC.

The chain carries TRBV20-1 and TRBJ2-5, with 7 bases lining up with TRBD2. The CDR3 contains 13 residues. The V gene end was trimmed by 2 bases and the J gene end by 12 bases; junction bases not matched to a gene: 12. The germline gives CDR1 DFQATT, CDR2 SNEGSKA (reference sequence). As DNA, the CDR3 is TGCAGTGCTAGAACGGGACTATCAGAGAACAAGTACTTC. This encodes CSARTGLSENKYF.